The 13 T cell receptor beta chains listed next were all sequenced from one sample in a study of blood T cell repertoires in COVID-19. Sequenced by immunoSEQ multiplex PCR; TCRdb stores in-frame clones only, minus some. The sample shows under 70,000 clones, 90% of them seen only once. Sequences were obtained from peripheral blood. These receptors originate from a man in his sixties with active COVID-19.

The genes are TRBV24-1 and TRBJ2-3; 11 nucleotides match TRBD2. Germline assignment: CDR1 KGHDR and CDR2 SFDVKD. The CDR3 is made up of 17 amino acids. J lost 1 base, V lost 5 bases, and 7 bases had no gene match. The CDR3 loop is CATSGVAGGPGTDTQYF. CDR3 DNA: TGTGCCACCAGTGGAGTAGCGGGAGGGCCGGGCACAGATACGCAGTATTTT.

The chain uses TRBV4-3 and TRBJ1-2; weak D call: TRBD1 (5 bases). The V end lost 1 base, the J end lost 1 base, and 13 bases lay between the germline ends. Germline V gives CDR1 LGHNA, CDR2 YSLEER. The CDR3 sequence is 16 residues long. CDR3 nucleotides: TGCGCCAGCAGCCAAGTTCGGCAGGGCATTAACTATGGCTACACCTTC. This codes for CASSQVRQGINYGYTF.

The chain recombines TRBV28 with TRBJ2-7; 8 positions agree with TRBD1. With V trimmed by 2 bases and J by 5 bases, 2 bases remained unmatched. Germline V gene data show CDR1 as MDHEN and CDR2 as SYDVKM. The CDR3 runs to 13 residues. The CDR3 DNA sequence: TGTGCCAGCAGTTTAGCAGGGGGCCACGAGCAGTACTTC. Its protein is CASSLAGGHEQYF.

The genes are TRBV9 and TRBJ2-2; the match to TRBD2 covers 7 bases. V was pared by 6 bases and J by 1 base, with 9 bases of the junction left unmatched. Germline V gene data show CDR1 as SGDLS and CDR2 as YYNGEE. This CDR3 is 16 amino acids long. The CDR3 protein is CASTPGEGWNTGELFF. Here the CDR3 DNA reads TGTGCCAGCACCCCGGGGGAGGGTTGGAACACCGGGGAGCTGTTTTTT.

The chain joins TRBV19 to TRBJ2-7; the match to TRBD1 covers 10 bases. Germline V lookup: CDR1 LNHDA, CDR2 SQIVND (reference sequence). The ends lost 3 bases at V and 3 bases at J; junction bases unmatched: 5. The CDR3 loop spans 15 amino acids. The CDR3 region has the DNA TGTGCCAGTAGTATGAGGGACAGGGGAAGCTACGAGCAGTACTTC. It is translated as CASSMRDRGSYEQYF.

The rearrangement links TRBV9 to TRBJ2-3; possible D gene TRBD2, 5 bases. With 2 bases removed from V and 1 base from J, the gap between germline ends came to 8 bases. The CDR3 length is 14 residues. CDR1 is SGDLS and CDR2 is YYNGEE in the germline V gene. This CDR3 is CASSVGLGTDTQYF. The CDR3 region has the DNA TGTGCCAGCAGCGTCGGACTCGGCACAGATACGCAGTATTTT.

In DNA, the CDR3 is TGTGCCAGCAGTAAACCACAGGGGGAGACCCAGTACTTC. It translates to CASSKPQGETQYF. The chain is built from TRBV6-2 or TRBV6-3 and TRBJ2-5, with TRBD1 identical over 7 bases. This CDR3 comprises 13 residues. Germline lookup yields CDR1 MNHEY and CDR2 SVGEGT. J gave up 5 bases and V 5 bases, and 5 bases lay outside the gene matches.

This sequence joins TRBV7-9 and TRBJ1-1; TRBD1 matches 9 bases. Germline CDR1 reads SEHNR; CDR2 reads FQNEAQ (reference sequence). With 4 bases clipped from V and 3 bases from J, the junction kept 6 bases outside the gene matches. CDR3 size: 15 residues. The CDR3 reads CASSSYRGRDTEAFF. Written as DNA, the CDR3 is TGTGCCAGCAGCTCGTACAGGGGGCGAGACACTGAAGCTTTCTTT.

The chain joins TRBV4-2 to TRBJ1-4, with 7 bases fitting TRBD1. The CDR3 covers 18 residues. The germline V gene has CDR1 LGHNA and CDR2 YNFKEQ. V was clipped by 0 bases and J by 8 bases; unmatched bases: 15. This CDR3 reads CASSQDPPRQGWREKLFF. CDR3 in DNA: TGTGCCAGCAGCCAAGACCCACCAAGACAGGGTTGGAGAGAAAAACTGTTTTTT.

The V gene is TRBV25-1, the J gene TRBJ2-7, with D possibly TRBD1 on 5 matching bases. The length of the CDR3 is 15 residues. The germline V gene encodes CDR1 MGHDK and CDR2 SYGVNS. V was clipped by 5 bases and J by 3 bases, with 17 bases between them. Written as DNA, the CDR3 is TGTGCCAGCAGTTCGGCTTTGTGGGGCGACTACGAGCAGTACTTC. Translated, it gives CASSSALWGDYEQYF.

Regarding this clone: Other DNA sequences in the same sample also yield this CDR3. The chain combines TRBV3-1 (or the pseudogene TRBV3-2) with TRBJ1-1, with 7 bases lining up with TRBD1. The CDR3 sequence is 14 residues long. V was pared by 3 bases and J by 0 bases, with 1 base of the junction left unmatched. Germline V gene sequence: CDR1 LGHDT, CDR2 YNNKEL (reference sequence). CDR3 in amino acids: CASSQGQMNTEAFF. CDR3 nucleotides: TGTGCCAGCAGCCAGGGACAGATGAACACTGAAGCTTTCTTT.

The genes are TRBV5-4 and TRBJ1-1, with D uncertain. The CDR3 is 18 residues long. CDR1 is SGHNT and CDR2 is YYREEE in the germline V gene (reference sequence). V was trimmed by 1 base and J by 1 base, leaving 20 bases between them. CDR3 sequence: CASSLKGQVPSWNTEAFF. CDR3 sequence (DNA): TGTGCCAGCAGCTTGAAAGGTCAGGTACCAAGCTGGAACACTGAAGCTTTCTTT.

The rearrangement joins TRBV19 to TRBJ2-2; TRBD2 matches 10 bases. The CDR3 covers 18 residues. Germline CDR1 LNHDA, CDR2 SQIVND (reference sequence). V was clipped by 8 bases and J by 4 bases; unmatched bases: 16. CDR3 DNA: TGTGCCAGTTGGTCCCCTAGCGGGAGAAATTCGGGCACCGGGGAGCTGTTTTTT. Translating gives CASWSPSGRNSGTGELFF.